One sample yielded the 5 T cell receptor beta chains listed below, sequenced in a study of vaccination and CD4 T cells after COVID-19. No antigens are known for them. Treatment denoted: approximately nine-day PBMC culture with coronavirus spike peptide pools or control peptides (ViraFEST assay). The Oncomine TCR Beta short-read assay sequenced DNA from cultured CD4+ T cells. MiXCR was run by TCRdb on the PCR reads, yielding one entry per CDR3 protein. The table includes about 23,000 distinct CDR3 sequences, over 60% detected once. The material was CD4+ T cells from blood, cultured in vitro, obtained after SARS-CoV-2 vaccination. These receptors all come from a human donor who received a COVID-19 vaccine.

The CDR3 bases are TGTGCCAGCAGCTTAGGGTCCGTGTGGCAGGTGGGTCAGCCCCAGCATTTT. Translated, it gives CASSLGSVWQVGQPQHF. The J gene is TRBJ1-5, the V gene TRBV7-9; D not certain. The CDR3 extends over 17 amino acids. Germline V gives CDR1 SEHNR, CDR2 FQNEAQ (reference sequence). The germline V and J ends were trimmed by 1 base and 6 bases, with 19 bases remaining between them. Based on the CDR3 plus reference TRBV7-9 and TRBJ1-5, the full variable domain is DTGVSQNPRHKITKRGQNVTFRCDPISEHNRLYWYRQTLGQGPEFLTYFQNEAQLEKSRLLSDRFSAERPKGSFSTLEIQRTEQGDSAMYLCASSLGSVWQVGQPQHFGDGTRLSIL.

The J gene is TRBJ2-5, the V gene TRBV10-1; 9 positions agree with TRBD1. Per the germline V gene, CDR1 is WNHNN and CDR2 is SYGVQD (reference sequence). The CDR3 is 14 residues long. V gave up 6 bases and J gave up 4 bases; unmatched junction bases: 6. CDR3 sequence reads: CASSRDRVAETQYF. The CDR3 nucleotides read TGCGCCAGCAGCCGGGACAGGGTCGCAGAGACCCAGTACTTC.

The genes are TRBV7-9 and TRBJ1-6, with D possibly being TRBD1 (5 bases). Looked up from germline, CDR1 is SEHNR and CDR2 is FQNEAQ (reference sequence). The CDR3 contains 14 residues. V lost 4 bases, J lost 4 bases, and 8 bases lay in between. The CDR3 sequence is CASSSGPYNSPLHF. In nucleotides, the CDR3 is TGTGCCAGCAGCTCGGGACCGTATAATTCACCCCTCCACTTT.

The chain joins TRBV10-2 to TRBJ2-7, with TRBD2 identical over 11 bases. The V segment lost 4 bases and the J segment 2 bases; nucleotides outside the gene matches: 13. Germline CDR1 reads WSHSY; CDR2 reads SAAADI. CDR3 length: 18 amino acids. CDR3 amino acids: CASSVSLAGGPTTYEQYF. The DNA for the CDR3 is TGCGCCAGCAGTGTCTCGCTAGCGGGGGGCCCCACGACCTACGAGCAGTACTTC.

The rearrangement links TRBV27 to TRBJ1-6, with TRBD1 matching 8 bases. V lost 4 bases, J lost 6 bases, and 14 bases stayed unmatched. The germline gives CDR1 MNHEY, CDR2 SMNVEV (reference sequence). The CDR3 is made up of 18 amino acids. The CDR3 nucleotides read TGTGCCAGCAGTTCCATGAGGGACAGGAGAACGGTTAATTCACCCCTCCACTTT. Translating it yields CASSSMRDRRTVNSPLHF.